The 13 T cell receptor beta chains presented below share a single source sample, sequenced in a study of cytotoxic CD8 clonotypes in ibrutinib-treated CLL (dated by TCRdb to the early 2020s). The time point label of this sample denotes: approximately 25 months on ibrutinib. Libraries were prepared through the immunoSEQ multiplex PCR assay. Entries here come from immuneACCESS through TCRdb and include only in-frame sequences with V and J called. Some clones fail to appear in such tables; in the studies checked, an unresolved V gene covers under half of the shortfall, and the cause of the remainder is unknown. The sample includes roughly 45,000 clones, with 65% observed a single time. Of the sample, 20% to 25% falls within the top ten clones. The sequencing here drew on PBMCs, taken after 24 months of ibrutinib treatment. The receptors shown here come from a human donor with chronic lymphocytic leukemia.

The chain recombines TRBV5-1 with TRBJ2-7, with 11 bases matching TRBD1. CDR3 length equals 14 residues. CDR1 and CDR2 from the germline V gene are SGHRS and YFSETQ. V lost 4 bases to trimming and J lost 7 bases; unmatched junction nucleotides: 7. DNA for the CDR3: TGCGCCAGCAGCCCCGGGACAGGGGGGCGGGAGCAGTACTTC. Protein sequence: CASSPGTGGREQYF.

This rearrangement joins TRBV30 to TRBJ2-1; 12 bases line up with TRBD2. The CDR3 contains 16 residues. V lost 3 bases to trimming and J lost 9 bases; unmatched junction nucleotides: 12. In germline, CDR1 is GTSNPN, CDR2 SVGIG (reference sequence). CDR3 protein: CAWRLLILAGGGEQFF. For the CDR3, the DNA is TGTGCCTGGAGGCTCCTCATACTAGCGGGGGGAGGTGAGCAGTTCTTC. The entire variable domain, with the rest obtained from reference TRBV30 and TRBJ2-1, is as follows: SQTIHQWPATLVQPVGSPLSLECTVEGTSNPNLYWYRQAAGRGLQLLFYSVGIGQISSEVPQNLSASRPQDRQFILSSKKLLLSDSGFYLCAWRLLILAGGGEQFFGPGTRLTVL.

The gene calls are TRBV28 and TRBJ1-2, with D unresolved. Between the trimmed V and J ends, which lost 2 bases and 10 bases, there was a span of 8 bases. Germline V gene lookup returns CDR1 MDHEN and CDR2 SYDVKM. The CDR3 has 11 amino acids. Here the CDR3 DNA reads TGTGCCAGCAGTTTACAGGACCTCTACACCTTC. This sequence encodes CASSLQDLYTF.

The chain joins TRBV11-3 to TRBJ2-1, with TRBD2 matching 8 bases. The CDR3 is 17 amino acids. Trimming at V came to 4 bases and at J to 4 bases, leaving 12 bases not matched to a gene. Germline V lookup: CDR1 SGHNT, CDR2 YENEEA. The CDR3 DNA reads TGTGCCAGCAGCTCCCACTTGACTAGCGTTCCGTACAATGAGCAGTTCTTC. This codes for CASSSHLTSVPYNEQFF.

The chain recombines TRBV29-1 with TRBJ2-3; D is perhaps TRBD2 (6 bases). This CDR3 has 15 residues. V was trimmed by 4 bases and J by 2 bases, leaving 16 bases between them. Germline V gives CDR1 SQVTM, CDR2 ANQGSEA. The CDR3 DNA is TGCAGCGTTGTTTTTAGCGGTACAAACACAGATACGCAGTATTTT. Translated: CSVVFSGTNTDTQYF.

This chain connects TRBV6-5 to TRBJ2-5; TRBD2 might be the D (6 bases). CDR1 is MNHEY, CDR2 SVGAGI, per germline. This CDR3 is built from 13 residues. Trimming shortened V by 6 bases and J by 3 bases, and 11 bases separated the two germline ends. The CDR3 sequence: CASSHSGKETQYF. CDR3 bases: TGTGCCAGCAGCCATAGCGGAAAAGAGACCCAGTACTTC.

This clone has a single count. This chain connects TRBV5-1 to TRBJ1-4, with D maybe TRBD1 (5 bases). This CDR3 is 14 amino acids long. With 7 bases removed from V and 3 bases from J, the gap between germline ends came to 13 bases. Germline assignment: CDR1 SGHRS and CDR2 YFSETQ. The DNA for the CDR3 is TGCGCCAGCCGGGACGAGTCGGCTAATGAAAAACTGTTTTTT. As protein: CASRDESANEKLFF.

This clone appeared many times. The CDR3, as DNA: TGTGCCAGCAGTTACTCGGTGGGGCCCCCTGGCGAGCAGTACTTC. The encoded protein is CASSYSVGPPGEQYF. The chain employs TRBV6-5 and TRBJ2-7, with D perhaps TRBD1 (5 bases). Deletions cut 0 bases from V and 6 bases from J, with 15 bases between. Germline V gene data show CDR1 as MNHEY and CDR2 as SVGAGI. The CDR3 has 15 amino acids.

The rearrangement uses TRBV27 and TRBJ2-2, with no clear D. Trimming stripped 3 bases from V and 3 bases from J, with 14 bases between. Germline V gene data show CDR1 as MNHEY and CDR2 as SMNVEV (reference sequence). The CDR3 consists of 16 residues. The CDR3 coding sequence is TGTGCCAGCAGTTTGGCCTACACGGCGTACACCGGGGAGCTGTTTTTT. Translated: CASSLAYTAYTGELFF.

The J gene is TRBJ2-1, the V gene TRBV27; D gene unclear. V gave up 5 bases and J gave up 4 bases, with 3 bases separating them. The CDR3 runs 11 residues. Germline V gene lookup returns CDR1 MNHEY and CDR2 SMNVEV (reference sequence). In DNA form, the CDR3 reads TGTGCCAGCAGTGGATACAATGAGCAGTTCTTC. It yields the protein CASSGYNEQFF.

The chain carries TRBV9 and TRBJ2-5; tentatively, D is TRBD2 (5 bases). The germline gives CDR1 SGDLS, CDR2 YYNGEE. V was shortened by 4 bases and J by 5 bases, with 21 bases between the two germline ends. CDR3 length: 16 amino acids. CDR3: CASSPPLAGQRETQYF. In nucleotides, the CDR3 is TGTGCCAGCAGCCCTCCTTTGGCGGGCCAAAGGGAGACCCAGTACTTC.

The chain combines TRBV7-9 with TRBJ1-3; D remains ambiguous. CDR3 length equals 12 residues. V lost 2 bases and J lost 3, with 2 bases in between. Looked up from germline, CDR1 is SEHNR and CDR2 is FQNEAQ (reference sequence). This CDR3 is CASSLYGNTIYF. DNA of the CDR3: TGTGCCAGCAGCTTATATGGAAACACCATATATTTT.

Of note for this clone: Possible read error: a much larger clone is one base away. This sample includes further DNA sequences coding for the same CDR3. V is TRBV11-2 and J is TRBJ1-6; D not resolved. The V end was cut by 5 bases, the J end by 5 bases, with 16 bases between. The CDR3 is 16 residues long. Per the germline V gene, CDR1 is SGHAT and CDR2 is FQNNGV. The CDR3 spells CASSLVRALNNSPLHF. The CDR3 coding sequence is TGTGCCAGCAGCCTAGTTAGGGCTCTAAATAATTCACCCCTCCACTTT.